One and the same sample provided the 26 T cell receptor beta chains below, sequenced in a study of cytomegalovirus exposure and HLA in healthy donors (dated by TCRdb to about 2017). Libraries were constructed by the immunoSEQ multiplex PCR assay. Drawn from immuneACCESS, this table holds only the in-frame rearrangements with V and J called that TCRdb kept. Clones are partly lost; checked studies trace under half to an unresolved V gene and leave the rest unexplained. Within this sample are 250,000 to 300,000 clones, with 65% to 90% of them counted one time only. Of the sample, about 1% is held by the ten largest clones. The sequencing input was PBMCs. The receptors shown here come from a woman aged 18-29 years in good health and CMV-seronegative.

This clone has more than one count but fewer than ten. J is TRBJ2-7 and V is TRBV4-1; perhaps TRBD1 as D (7 bases). CDR1 and CDR2 from the germline V gene are MGHRA and YSYEKL. Deletions cut 7 bases from V and 0 bases from J, with 16 bases between. The CDR3 is 15 residues long. The CDR3 coding sequence is TGCGCCAGCACCCCGCGGGACAGCTCCTCCTACGAGCAGTACTTC. Residues: CASTPRDSSSYEQYF.

The rearrangement uses TRBV27 and TRBJ1-5; tentative D call: TRBD1 (5 bases). The CDR3 extends over 15 amino acids. Trimming took off 5 bases at V and 3 bases at J, with 14 bases between the two ends. Looked up from germline, CDR1 is MNHEY and CDR2 is SMNVEV (reference sequence). CDR3 loop: CASSLTRQINQPQHF. The DNA of the CDR3 is TGTGCCAGCAGTCTCACCCGACAGATCAATCAGCCCCAGCATTTT.

V and J are TRBV7-2 and TRBJ1-2; TRBD1 matches 9 bases. V lost 0 bases and J lost 3; bases outside the gene matches: 5. Germline values: CDR1 SGHTA, CDR2 FQGNSA. CDR3 length equals 16 residues. The CDR3 here is CASSLADRGVDYGYTF. The CDR3 nucleotides are TGTGCCAGCAGCTTAGCGGACAGGGGTGTTGACTATGGCTACACCTTC.

There are a few counts of this clone. The V and J genes are TRBV5-1 and TRBJ1-6; D possibly corresponds to TRBD1 (6 bases). Between the trimmed V and J ends, which lost 1 base and 0 bases, there was a span of 11 bases. Germline CDR1 reads SGHRS; CDR2 reads YFSETQ. The CDR3 length is 17 residues. CDR3 sequence: CASSLWGGSSYNSPLHF. The DNA of the CDR3 is TGCGCCAGCAGCTTGTGGGGGGGCAGCTCCTATAATTCACCCCTCCACTTT.

The rearrangement joins TRBV5-4 to TRBJ2-3; TRBD2 is a possible D gene (5 bases). V lost 0 bases, J lost 0 bases, and 14 bases lay in between. The V gene's germline CDR1 is SGHNT and CDR2 YYREEE (reference sequence). The CDR3 loop spans 17 amino acids. In DNA, the CDR3 is TGTGCCAGCAGCTTGGAACCCTTGCGGGCGAGCACAGATACGCAGTATTTT. This gives the protein CASSLEPLRASTDTQYF.

About this clone: Other DNA sequences in this sample translate to the same CDR3. The chain uses TRBV27 and TRBJ1-2, with D possibly TRBD1 on 5 matching bases. The CDR3 runs 13 residues. Germline V CDR1 and CDR2: MNHEY, SMNVEV (reference sequence). Trimming stripped 4 bases from V and 2 bases from J, with 8 bases between. The CDR3 bases are TGTGCCAGCAGTTCCCGGGGGAACTATGGCTACACCTTC. It codes for CASSSRGNYGYTF.

The gene calls are TRBV2 and TRBJ2-1; D is uncertain. With 5 bases removed from V and 0 bases from J, the gap between germline ends came to 11 bases. In germline, CDR1 is SNHLY, CDR2 FYNNEI. This CDR3 contains 15 residues. The CDR3 coding sequence is TGTGCCAGCAGTCTAGGCGAGTACTCCTACAATGAGCAGTTCTTC. Protein product: CASSLGEYSYNEQFF.

The chain is built from TRBV4-3 and TRBJ1-2; TRBD1 matches 8 bases. This CDR3 has 15 residues. Germline V gives CDR1 LGHNA, CDR2 YSLEER. V dropped 0 bases and J dropped 7; count of bases not matched to a gene: 7. DNA of the CDR3: TGCGCCAGCAGCCAAGATCTCACGACAGGGGTTGGCTACACCTTC. This encodes CASSQDLTTGVGYTF.

The CDR3 loop is CASSLHREIDGYTF. CDR3 coding DNA: TGTGCCAGCAGCCTCCACAGGGAGATCGATGGCTACACCTTC. This chain joins TRBV14 and TRBJ1-2; TRBD1 is a possible D gene (6 bases). This CDR3 is 14 amino acids long. Per germline, CDR1 SGHDN and CDR2 FVKESK. Trimming took 4 bases from V and 6 from J, leaving 15 bases between them.

The chain joins TRBV5-5 to TRBJ2-3, with a possible D match to TRBD1 (6 bases). There are 14 residues in the CDR3. V gave up 4 bases and J gave up 4 bases, with 13 bases separating them. Germline values: CDR1 SGHKS, CDR2 YYEKEE (reference sequence). CDR3 in amino acids: CASSRDIMADTQYF. CDR3 nucleotide sequence: TGTGCCAGCAGCCGGGACATTATGGCAGATACGCAGTATTTT.

The V gene is TRBV14, the J gene TRBJ2-7; D is possibly TRBD1 (5 bases). The CDR3 contains 15 residues. The V and J ends lost 0 bases and 2 bases respectively, with 11 bases between them. Germline CDR1 reads SGHDN; CDR2 reads FVKESK. For the CDR3, the DNA is TGTGCCAGCAGCCAAGATAGGGGCAGTCCCTACGAGCAGTACTTC. This encodes CASSQDRGSPYEQYF.

The table lists this clone with a few counts. The chain uses TRBV9 and TRBJ1-1; D is unresolved. Germline V lookup: CDR1 SGDLS, CDR2 YYNGEE. This CDR3 comprises 13 residues. Trimming left V 0 bases short and J 1 base short, with 4 bases between. In DNA form, the CDR3 reads TGTGCCAGCAGCGTAGACTGGAACACTGAAGCTTTCTTT. It specifies CASSVDWNTEAFF.

The gene calls are TRBV7-2 and TRBJ2-1; D call uncertain. Germline V gene lookup returns CDR1 SGHTA and CDR2 FQGNSA. Trimming pared 0 bases from V and 10 bases from J, leaving 13 bases between. This CDR3 is 14 amino acids long. As DNA, the CDR3 is TGTGCCAGCAGCTTAGCCCCACTATCCGCGGAGCAGTTCTTC. Protein product: CASSLAPLSAEQFF. Combining the CDR3 with reference TRBV7-2 and TRBJ2-1 gives the whole variable domain GAGVSQSPSNKVTEKGKDVELRCDPISGHTALYWYRQSLGQGLEFLIYFQGNSAPDKSGLPSDRFSAERTGGSVSTLTIQRTQQEDSAVYLCASSLAPLSAEQFFGPGTRLTVL.

V gene TRBV4-3 combines with J gene TRBJ1-4, with no clear D. V was shortened by 3 bases and J by 6 bases, with 5 bases between the two germline ends. The CDR3 is made up of 12 amino acids. The germline V gene has CDR1 LGHNA and CDR2 YSLEER. CDR3 region: CASSHTDEKLFF. The CDR3 bases are TGCGCCAGCAGCCATACTGATGAAAAACTGTTTTTT.

The rearrangement uses TRBV7-2 and TRBJ2-7; no firm D call. This CDR3 has 13 amino acids. V lost 3 bases and J 3 bases, leaving 9 bases between the germline ends. Germline V CDR1 and CDR2: SGHTA, FQGNSA. The CDR3 is CASSFGSYYEQYF. CDR3 DNA: TGTGCCAGCAGCTTCGGGTCGTACTACGAGCAGTACTTC.

In the case of this clone: Other DNA sequences from this sample encode an identical CDR3 as well. V is TRBV30 and J is TRBJ2-7, with D hard to call. Germline CDR1 and CDR2: GTSNPN and SVGIG (reference sequence). The V end was cut by 0 bases, the J end by 0 bases, with 9 bases between. This CDR3 is built from 14 residues. The DNA of the CDR3 is TGTGCCTGGAGTGTACCAGGTAGCTCCTACGAGCAGTACTTC. This translates into CAWSVPGSSYEQYF.

V and J are TRBV6-1 and TRBJ2-7; the match to TRBD1 covers 9 bases. The CDR3 sequence is 14 residues long. Germline CDR1 is MNHNS and CDR2 is SASEGT. Trimming at V came to 6 bases and at J to 1 base, leaving 4 bases not matched to a gene. CDR3 amino acids: CASRFGQGSYEQYF. In nucleotides, the CDR3 is TGTGCCAGCAGGTTCGGACAGGGGTCCTACGAGCAGTACTTC.

V gene TRBV19 combines with J gene TRBJ2-4, with D possibly being TRBD1 (5 bases). Germline assignment: CDR1 LNHDA and CDR2 SQIVND (reference sequence). The CDR3 totals 15 residues. V was cut by 3 bases and J by 3 bases, with 12 bases left in between. The CDR3 bases are TGTGCCAGTAGTATGCCAGGGTCAGGCAAAAACATTCAGTACTTC. Protein: CASSMPGSGKNIQYF.

V usage is TRBV30 and J usage is TRBJ2-2; 11 bases are a match to TRBD1. The V gene end was trimmed by 3 bases and the J gene end by 2 bases; junction bases not matched to a gene: 11. The CDR3 runs 18 residues. The germline V gene encodes CDR1 GTSNPN and CDR2 SVGIG (reference sequence). The CDR3, as DNA: TGTGCCTGGAGCGCCGGTTTTGGGACAGGGGGTAACACCGGGGAGCTGTTTTTT. Translated, it gives CAWSAGFGTGGNTGELFF.

The chain recombines TRBV7-9 with TRBJ1-1, with 8 bases identical to TRBD1. Germline V lookup: CDR1 SEHNR, CDR2 FQNEAQ (reference sequence). The CDR3 contains 14 residues. V was pared by 2 bases and J by 3 bases, with 2 bases of the junction left unmatched. CDR3 loop: CASSLQQGDTEAFF. The CDR3 nucleotides read TGTGCCAGCAGCTTACAACAGGGGGACACTGAAGCTTTCTTT.

The V call is TRBV7-9, the J call TRBJ2-1; 14 nucleotides line up with TRBD2. Trimming removed 7 bases from V and 5 bases from J; junction bases left unmatched: 4. The germline gives CDR1 SEHNR, CDR2 FQNEAQ (reference sequence). This CDR3 spans 15 amino acids. The CDR3 DNA sequence: TGTGCCAGCACCTCGACTAGCGGGGGGGACAATGAGCAGTTCTTC. Residues: CASTSTSGGDNEQFF.

The chain is built from TRBV30 and TRBJ2-1; D perhaps matches TRBD1 (6 bases). The CDR3 extends over 14 amino acids. V lost 0 bases and J lost 2, with 8 bases in between. Germline assignment: CDR1 GTSNPN and CDR2 SVGIG (reference sequence). The CDR3: CAWSVQGTYNEQFF. The CDR3 DNA reads TGTGCCTGGAGTGTACAGGGAACCTACAATGAGCAGTTCTTC.

V is TRBV27 and J is TRBJ1-1; D ambiguous. The germline gives CDR1 MNHEY, CDR2 SMNVEV (reference sequence). The V and J ends lost 8 bases and 0 bases respectively, with 10 bases between them. This CDR3 spans 13 amino acids. The CDR3 sequence is CASALAVNTEAFF. The CDR3 DNA is TGTGCCAGCGCCCTCGCAGTGAACACTGAAGCTTTCTTT.

The J gene is TRBJ2-3, the V gene TRBV11-3; 9 nucleotides line up with TRBD2. Trimming cost V 1 base and J 5 bases; bases outside gene matches: 16. The CDR3 loop spans 19 amino acids. Germline CDR1 reads SGHNT; CDR2 reads YENEEA. The CDR3 is CASSLGSTASGVQRDTQYF. CDR3 coding DNA: TGTGCCAGCAGCTTAGGTTCCACTGCTAGCGGGGTCCAACGAGATACGCAGTATTTT.

J is TRBJ2-7 and V is TRBV7-2, with D possibly matching TRBD1 (5 bases). The CDR3 is 14 residues long. Germline CDR1 and CDR2: SGHTA and FQGNSA. Trimming pared 5 bases from V and 5 bases from J, leaving 16 bases between. The CDR3 nucleotides are TGTGCCAGCAGCCTTCCAGGGTCAGCGAACGAGCAGTACTTC. This sequence encodes CASSLPGSANEQYF.

The rearrangement links TRBV6-5 to TRBJ2-7; 7 nucleotides match TRBD2. From germline, CDR1 is MNHEY and CDR2 SVGAGI. Trimming cost V 2 bases and J 0 bases; bases outside gene matches: 4. The CDR3 has 15 amino acids. The chain's CDR3 is CASSYGAGDSYEQYF. The CDR3 DNA is TGTGCCAGCAGTTACGGGGCGGGGGACTCCTACGAGCAGTACTTC.